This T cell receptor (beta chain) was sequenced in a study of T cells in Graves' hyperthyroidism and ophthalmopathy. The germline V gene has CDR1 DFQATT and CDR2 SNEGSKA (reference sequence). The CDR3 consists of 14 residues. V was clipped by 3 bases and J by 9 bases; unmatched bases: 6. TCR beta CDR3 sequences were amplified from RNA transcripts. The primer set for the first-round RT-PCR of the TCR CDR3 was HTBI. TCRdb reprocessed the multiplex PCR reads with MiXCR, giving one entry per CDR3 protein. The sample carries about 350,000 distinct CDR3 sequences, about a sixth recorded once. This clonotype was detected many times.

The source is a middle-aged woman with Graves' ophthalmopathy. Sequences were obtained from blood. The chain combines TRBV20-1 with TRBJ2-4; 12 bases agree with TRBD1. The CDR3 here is CSASTGQGAVIQYF. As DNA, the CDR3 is TGCAGTGCTAGCACGGGACAGGGGGCTGTCATTCAGTACTTC.